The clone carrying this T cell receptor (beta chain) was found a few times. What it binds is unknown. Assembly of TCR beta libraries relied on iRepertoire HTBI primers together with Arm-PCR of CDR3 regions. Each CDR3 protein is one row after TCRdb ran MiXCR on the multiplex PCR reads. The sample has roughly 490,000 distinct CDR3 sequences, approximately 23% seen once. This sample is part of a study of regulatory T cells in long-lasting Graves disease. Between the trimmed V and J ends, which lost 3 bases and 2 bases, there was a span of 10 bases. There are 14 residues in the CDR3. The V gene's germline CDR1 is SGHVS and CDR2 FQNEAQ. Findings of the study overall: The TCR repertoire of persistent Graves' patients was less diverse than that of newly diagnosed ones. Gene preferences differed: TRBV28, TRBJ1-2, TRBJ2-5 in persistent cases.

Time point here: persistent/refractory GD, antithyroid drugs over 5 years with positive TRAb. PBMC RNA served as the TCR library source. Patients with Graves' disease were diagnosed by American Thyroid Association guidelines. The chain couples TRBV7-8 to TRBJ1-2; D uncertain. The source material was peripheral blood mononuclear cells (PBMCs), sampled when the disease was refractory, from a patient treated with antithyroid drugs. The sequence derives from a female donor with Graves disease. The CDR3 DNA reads TGTGCCAGCAGCTTGTTACTGGAGAACTATGGCTACACCTTC. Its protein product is CASSLLLENYGYTF.